This is a list of T cell receptor beta chains from one sample in a study of shared clonotypes between healthy human individuals. TCRdb's copy holds only in-frame clones and misses some; the assay was immunoSEQ multiplex PCR. The table records some 900,000 clones, more than 75% of them present only once. Sequencing was carried out using memory CD4+ T cells sorted from blood. These receptors came from a man aged 18 to 30 in good health. Both conserved end residues are part of each CDR3. A clone size is listed for some rows: how often the clone was seen (once, few, many), or a class if it is expanded.

clone_size	v_call	j_call	cdr3_aa
NA	TRBV7-8	TRBJ1-5	CASTQGGNQPQHF
NA	TRBV7-2	TRBJ1-3	CASSPQASSGNTIYF
NA	TRBV5-6	TRBJ1-2	CASSLGVWALNYGYTF
NA	TRBV5-1	TRBJ1-2	CASSPVPNYGYTF
once	TRBV6-5	TRBJ1-1	CASSYAGLRVTEAFF
NA	TRBV2	TRBJ2-3	CASSDRGGGTDTQYF
NA	TRBV2	TRBJ1-1	CASSEALGAFF
NA	TRBV19	TRBJ1-5	CASSSGQLYNQPQHF
NA	TRBV5-1	TRBJ2-7	CASSLQEAHEQYF
NA	TRBV5-1	TRBJ2-3	CASSLAGGLTDTQYF
many	TRBV10-3	TRBJ2-1	CAIKRGASSSPANYNEQFF
NA	TRBV30	TRBJ1-1	CAWSAGTANTEAFF
once	TRBV21-1	TRBJ2-1	CASSNELLREAYHEQFF
once	TRBV27	TRBJ1-2	CASSSPTGANNYGYTF
NA	TRBV11-2	TRBJ2-7	CASSLNRVNHEQYF
NA	TRBV15	TRBJ1-2	CATSRIDRGNYGYTF
NA	TRBV7-2	TRBJ1-2	CASSLEHFGRGDYGYTF
NA	TRBV5-4	TRBJ2-5	CASSQTGSETQYF
NA	TRBV7-8	TRBJ2-2	CASRLAGAVPTGELFF
NA	TRBV6-7	TRBJ2-7	CASSLQGYEQYF
NA	TRBV14	TRBJ1-6	CASSRDSTSPLHF
NA	TRBV19	TRBJ2-2	CASSLTSGINTGELFF
many	TRBV5-4	TRBJ2-7	CASSLQGTYEQYF
once	TRBV5-4	TRBJ2-5	CASSLAWGQETQYF
few	TRBV5-1	TRBJ1-3	CASSLGAVGNTIYF
few	TRBV2	TRBJ2-1	CASSLSPSLAGGLNEQFF
NA	TRBV7-2	TRBJ1-3	CASSLKGGGNTIYF
NA	TRBV30	TRBJ2-7	CAWSRIDMSYEQYF
NA	TRBV4-2	TRBJ2-3	CASSQQAGGDTDTQYF
NA	TRBV5-6	TRBJ1-6	CASSPGTGFNSPLHF
NA	TRBV2	TRBJ2-7	CASSVGVFYEQYF
NA	TRBV11-3	TRBJ1-1	CASSLSGRTGNTEAFF